Listed below are T cell receptor beta chains from one sample, sequenced in a study of blood T cell repertoires in COVID-19. Assay used: immunoSEQ multiplex PCR; TCRdb lists only in-frame clones, some missing. The repertoire holds hundreds of thousands of clones, with 70% to 90% as singletons. Sequencing input: PBMCs or T cells enriched from blood (not recorded which). Receptors originate from a woman between 18 and 29 years old with acute COVID-19. The CDR3 runs from the conserved cysteine through the conserved F or W. The order of the fields is J gene, V gene, clone size, D gene, CDR3 DNA, CDR3 protein. The D gene is left open where the match is weak. Size tells how often a clone was seen (once, few, many) or the class of an expanded clone, and some rows leave it out.

>TRBJ1-5|TRBV28|.|.
TGTGCCAGCAGTTTATTACAGCCGTATAGCAATCAGCCCCAGCATTTT
CASSLLQPYSNQPQHF
>TRBJ1-3|TRBV30|.|TRBD1
TGTGCCTGGACAGGGGGCATTATCTCTGGAAACACCATATATTTT
CAWTGGIISGNTIYF
>TRBJ1-6|TRBV5-4|.|.
TGTGCCAGCAGTCGACAGGACGATTCACCCCTCCACTTT
CASSRQDDSPLHF
>TRBJ2-1|TRBV24-1|.|TRBD1
TGTGCCACCAGCGGCACAGGGGACCCTAGCTCCTACAATGAGCAGTTCTTC
CATSGTGDPSSYNEQFF
>TRBJ2-7|TRBV27|.|.
TGTGCCAGCAGTTGGGACTACGACAGGAGCTCCTACGAGCAGTACTTC
CASSWDYDRSSYEQYF
>TRBJ2-7|TRBV10-3|once|.
TGTGCCATCAGTACAGGGAACGGGGTGAGCGCATCTTACGAGCAGTACTTC
CAISTGNGVSASYEQYF
>TRBJ2-1|TRBV5-4|.|TRBD2
TGTGCCAGCAGCTCTCATAGCGGGAGGCCCGAGAAAGGCTCCTACAATGAGCAGTTCTTC
CASSSHSGRPEKGSYNEQFF
>TRBJ1-2|TRBV27|.|.
TGTGCCAGCAGTCCCCGGACAGATACGAACTATGGCTACACCTTC
CASSPRTDTNYGYTF
>TRBJ2-7|TRBV7-2|once|.
TGTGCCAGCAGGGTAGTCCCCTACGAGCAGTACTTC
CASRVVPYEQYF
>TRBJ2-1|TRBV7-2|.|TRBD2
TGTGCCAGCAGCTTAGGCCTAGCGGGCGAAAATAAGCAGTTCTTC
CASSLGLAGENKQFF
>TRBJ2-1|TRBV19|.|.
TGTGCCAGTAGTATCTACAGGAATGAGCAGTTCTTC
CASSIYRNEQFF
>TRBJ2-5|TRBV30|once|.
TGTGCCTGGAGTGTAGACACGACCCAGTACTTC
CAWSVDTTQYF
>TRBJ1-4|TRBV5-8|.|.
TGTGCCAGCAGCTTGGTGGAGGGTAATGAAAAACTGTTTTTT
CASSLVEGNEKLFF
>TRBJ2-5|TRBV7-9|once|TRBD2
TGTGCCAGCAGCTCAACTGGGGGGGGAGAGACCCAGTACTTC
CASSSTGGGETQYF
>TRBJ1-6|TRBV19|.|TRBD1
TGTGCCAGTATGGGACAGGGTTATTCACCCCTCCACTTT
CASMGQGYSPLHF
>TRBJ1-5|TRBV10-3|.|TRBD1
TGTGCCATCAGTGAGTCCCAGGGGGGCGGTCAGCCCCAGCATTTT
CAISESQGGGQPQHF
>TRBJ1-4|TRBV6-1|.|.
TGTGCCAGCAGTGAAGGTGACAGCTACAATGAAAAACTGTTTTTT
CASSEGDSYNEKLFF
>TRBJ2-7|TRBV9|.|TRBD2
TGTGCCAGCAGCGTAGATCGGGACTACTACGAGCAGTACTTC
CASSVDRDYYEQYF
>TRBJ2-7|TRBV19|.|.
TGTGCCAGTAGTAACAGGGAAGGATACGAGCAGTACTTC
CASSNREGYEQYF
>TRBJ2-7|TRBV11-1|.|TRBD1
TGTGCCAGCAGCTTACCACAGGGGGGCTCCTACGAGCAGTACTTC
CASSLPQGGSYEQYF
>TRBJ2-7|TRBV20-1|once|TRBD1
TGCAGTGCTAGTGGGGGTTTCGGGGACAGGGTAGACGAGCAGTACTTC
CSASGGFGDRVDEQYF
>TRBJ1-2|TRBV24-1|.|.
TGTGCCACTCCGGACAGTATGTCACCCGATGGCTACACCTTC
CATPDSMSPDGYTF
>TRBJ2-7|TRBV20-1|.|.
TGCAGTGCTGGGCCATCCTACGAGCAGTACTTC
CSAGPSYEQYF
>TRBJ1-4|TRBV30|.|.
TGTGCCTGGAACCCCCTGGGCGAAAAACTGTTTTTT
CAWNPLGEKLFF
>TRBJ2-2|TRBV18|.|TRBD1
TGTGCCAGCTCAGACCCCAGGACAGGGATAAGCGGGGAGCTGTTTTTT
CASSDPRTGISGELFF
>TRBJ2-5|TRBV7-3|.|TRBD1
TGTGCCAGCAGCTTCCTCAGGACAGGAAAGTACCAAGAGACCCAGTACTTC
CASSFLRTGKYQETQYF
>TRBJ1-1|TRBV29-1|.|.
TGCAGCGTTGCGGGGACAACTATCACTGAAGCTTTCTTT
CSVAGTTITEAFF
>TRBJ1-1|TRBV12-5|.|.
TGTGCTAGTGGTTTAGGGGGGGGCCCTGAAGCTTTCTTT
CASGLGGGPEAFF
>TRBJ2-7|TRBV9|.|TRBD2
TGTGCCAGCAGCGCAGTAGCGGGGAGTGAGCAGTACTTC
CASSAVAGSEQYF
>TRBJ1-5|TRBV7-8|.|TRBD1
TGTGCCAGCACCTTCGGACAGGGCGAGAATCAGCCCCAGCATTTT
CASTFGQGENQPQHF
>TRBJ2-5|TRBV10-3|.|.
TGTGCCATTAAGGGTAGCGAACAAGAGACCCAGTACTTC
CAIKGSEQETQYF
>TRBJ2-5|TRBV4-3|.|.
TGCGCCAGCAGCCCCCGGGACAACGATAAAGAGACCCAGTACTTC
CASSPRDNDKETQYF
>TRBJ2-7|TRBV11-3|.|.
TGTGCCAGCAGCTTAAGGGGCTCCTACGAGCAGTACTTC
CASSLRGSYEQYF
>TRBJ1-3|TRBV5-4|.|.
TGTGCCAGCAGGAGAGAGGGCACTGGAAACACCATATATTTT
CASRREGTGNTIYF
>TRBJ2-3|TRBV15|.|TRBD1
TGTGCCACCAGCACCCGGGACAGGGGAAGGCACACAGATACGCAGTATTTT
CATSTRDRGRHTDTQYF
>TRBJ1-2|TRBV6-4|.|TRBD1
TGTGCCAGCAGTGACTCGACAGGGAGCTATGGCTACACCTTC
CASSDSTGSYGYTF
>TRBJ2-1|TRBV15|.|.
TGTGCCACCAGCAGAGGGGCGGGCTCCTACAATGAGCAGTTCTTC
CATSRGAGSYNEQFF
>TRBJ1-1|TRBV11-2|once|TRBD1
TGTGCCAGCAGCTCGGGACAGGGAGGCAACACTGAAGCTTTCTTT
CASSSGQGGNTEAFF
>TRBJ2-1|TRBV4-3|.|TRBD1
TGCGCCAGCAGCCAAGATGCTCTGAGACAGGGGTATAGCAATGAGCAGTTCTTC
CASSQDALRQGYSNEQFF
>TRBJ1-3|TRBV7-9|.|TRBD1
TGTGCCAGCAGCCAAGGACAGGTCGGGACGGACACCATATATTTT
CASSQGQVGTDTIYF
>TRBJ2-1|TRBV14|.|TRBD2
TGTGCCAGCAGCCAGGGACTAGCCTCCATTGAGCAGTTCTTC
CASSQGLASIEQFF
>TRBJ1-1|TRBV14|.|.
TGTGCCAGCAGCCAAGTGGGTCGGGGGACTGAAGCTTTCTTT
CASSQVGRGTEAFF
>TRBJ1-2|TRBV27|.|.
TGTGCCAGCAGTTTACAAGGGGGTGGTGGCTACACCTTC
CASSLQGGGGYTF
>TRBJ2-2|TRBV4-3|.|.
TGCGCCAGCAGCCAAGATCGCAGGGGGAACACCGGGGAGCTGTTTTTT
CASSQDRRGNTGELFF
>TRBJ1-5|TRBV4-1|.|.
TGCGCCAGCAGCCAAGATAGTAGACAGCCCCAGCATTTT
CASSQDSRQPQHF
>TRBJ2-1|TRBV19|.|TRBD2
TGTGCCAGTAGTGTTAGACTAGCCAATACTTACAATGAGCAGTTCTTC
CASSVRLANTYNEQFF
>TRBJ2-3|TRBV3-1/TRBV3-2|.|.
TGTGCCAGCAGCCCTGCGCTCTCGTCAGATACGCAGTATTTT
CASSPALSSDTQYF
>TRBJ2-1|TRBV27|.|TRBD2
TGTGCCAGCAGTTTACGTCGGGAGGGTGAGCAGTTCTTC
CASSLRREGEQFF
>TRBJ1-1|TRBV29-1|once|TRBD1
TGCAGCGTTAACAGGGGAACTGAAGCTTTCTTT
CSVNRGTEAFF
>TRBJ2-7|TRBV3-1/TRBV3-2|once|.
TGTGCCAGCAGCCAATTCCGTCAGCAGTACTTC
CASSQFRQQYF
>TRBJ1-5|TRBV4-1|.|TRBD1
TGCGCCAGCAGTCCAGGGACAGACCCAAATCAGCCCCAGCATTTT
CASSPGTDPNQPQHF
>TRBJ1-2|TRBV11-2|.|TRBD1
TGTGCCAGCAGCCCAACGATGGACAGGGGAAACTATGGCTACACCTTC
CASSPTMDRGNYGYTF
>TRBJ1-1|TRBV2|.|.
TGTGCCAGCAGTGTGGGCCCTGACACTGAAGCTTTCTTT
CASSVGPDTEAFF
>TRBJ2-1|TRBV7-2|once|TRBD2
TGTGCCAGCAGCTCACCGGGACTAGCGGGGAACAGCTCCTACAATGAGCAGTTCTTC
CASSSPGLAGNSSYNEQFF